This record looks at one T cell receptor (beta chain) sequence and its context. The antigen remains unidentified. In germline, CDR1 is LGHNA, CDR2 YSLEER. This CDR3 contains 16 residues. The data originate from a study of cytomegalovirus exposure and HLA in healthy donors. Notes on the study in general: A later analysis found that most CMV-associated TCR beta chains appeared HLA-restricted. Associated with HLA alleles at 0.05 false discovery rate in a later analysis were over 15,000 TCR beta sequences.

It was with 60 Vbeta and 13 Jbeta primers that the PCR ran. Repertoires were generated with immunoSEQ multiplex PCR, while TCRdb's copy carries only in-frame clones and drops some. The sample carries 100,000 to 150,000 clones, approximately 81% recorded once. The sequence came from a man aged 18-30 years in good health and CMV-seronegative. The V gene is TRBV4-3, the J gene TRBJ2-5; 11 nucleotides agree with TRBD1. The tail of the sequence fits TRBJ2-7 better, so the J call may be wrong. Input material: PBMCs. CDR3 sequence reads: CASSQERTGGLGEQYF. Here the CDR3 DNA reads TGCGCCAGCAGCCAAGAACGGACAGGGGGCTTGGGCGAGCAGTACTTC.